This note documents a single T cell receptor (beta chain) sequence. This clonotype was detected ten times or more. Its antigen is not yet known. Per-base qualities were not stored, and no clone one base away is much larger. As encoded in the germline V gene, CDR1 is SGHAT while CDR2 is FQNNGV. The V and J ends are trimmed by 0 bases and 2 bases, leaving 7 bases between them. Taken from cysteine to phenylalanine, the CDR3 has 14 residues. The kept DNA is CDR3 alone, 42 bases in frame from the first base. For sequencing, an Illumina HiSeq 2500 was employed. TCR beta libraries were prepared by quantitative 5'-RACE with molecular barcodes. Per the original workflow: A new computational method based on a probabilistic model of VDJ rearrangement was used to identify disease-linked TCR variants. Clones were called with MiXCR by TCRdb after fastp trimmed the public reads at Q25, and only in-frame beta chains were retained. Each entry merges the rows of one CDR3 protein and shows their most common DNA and genes. TCRdb's processing, not the study's, gives the V and J calls here. The sample table lists 200,000 to 250,000 distinct CDR3 sequences, approximately 8% of them with a count of one. Around 4.4% of the sample comes from the top ten.

This sample stems from a study of CD8 T cells in ankylosing spondylitis (dated by TCRdb to about 2017). Concerning the study at large: The study set out to find disease-linked TCR variants by profiling T cell receptor beta repertoires in ankylosing spondylitis patients and healthy donors. The full study cohort comprised 25 or so ankylosing spondylitis patients and about 110 healthy donors. Peripheral blood was sampled, and synovial fluid was also collected from ankylosing spondylitis patients.

Study-wide findings and limitations: Significant enrichment of the disease-linked clones was reported in matched synovial fluid samples from ankylosing spondylitis patients. Blood from ankylosing spondylitis patients appeared to be characterized by a TCR beta motif made up of under ten highly homologous amino acid variants. The disease-linked clones showed a CD8+ phenotype and occurred at relatively low frequencies in peripheral blood. Some motif variants had previously been reported in the synovial fluid and blood of reactive arthritis patients, which suggests shared mechanisms of disease initiation.

Recombination linked TRBV11-2 to TRBJ1-1, with the identity of the D gene unclear. The sequence derives from a female donor with ankylosing spondylitis or in good health (not recorded which). Sequenced material: blood, either unsorted or a sorted T cell fraction (not recorded which). The DNA sequence reads TGTGCCAGCAGCTTAGACGGTTATAACACTGAAGCTTTCTTT. Its translation reads: CASSLDGYNTEAFF.